Presented here are 32 T cell receptor beta chains from one specimen sequenced in a study of T cell changes during pregnancy in multiple sclerosis. Clones were read by immunoSEQ multiplex PCR, and TCRdb kept only the in-frame ones, dropping some. This sample has tens of thousands of clones, with roughly 92% found just once. Sequences were derived from peripheral blood, sampled in the first trimester of pregnancy. The receptors derive from a female donor with multiple sclerosis, enrolled in a pregnancy study.

The V call is TRBV11-3, the J call TRBJ1-1; TRBD1 agrees at 7 bases. CDR3 length equals 15 residues. Germline V gene data show CDR1 as SGHNT and CDR2 as YENEEA. V trimming: 2 bases; J trimming: 1 base; junction bases outside the gene matches: 4. CDR3 nucleotides: TGTGCCAGCAGCTTAACAGGGGCCCCGAACACTGAAGCTTTCTTT. Translated, it gives CASSLTGAPNTEAFF.

The rearrangement links TRBV15 to TRBJ2-7, with TRBD1 as a possible D gene (5 bases). Trimming left V 1 base short and J 2 bases short, with 12 bases between. The length of the CDR3 is 15 residues. Germline V gene lookup returns CDR1 LNHNV and CDR2 YYDKDF (reference sequence). The CDR3 nucleotides read TGTGCCACCAGCAGAGCCGATACAGGACCCTACGAGCAGTACTTC. Its translation: CATSRADTGPYEQYF.

This chain connects TRBV6-1 to TRBJ2-6; D unclear. CDR3 size: 14 residues. V was shortened by 6 bases and J by 3 bases, with 9 bases between the two germline ends. Germline loops: CDR1 MNHNS, CDR2 SASEGT. CDR3 nucleotides: TGTGCCAGCAGGTCCTTAATTGGGGCCAACGTCCTGACTTTC. Translation: CASRSLIGANVLTF.

V gene TRBV27 combines with J gene TRBJ2-2; 13 bases are shared with TRBD2. The CDR3 length is 17 residues. The V segment lost 5 bases and the J segment 2 bases; nucleotides outside the gene matches: 5. The germline CDR1 and CDR2 sequences are MNHEY and SMNVEV (reference sequence). The chain's CDR3 is CASSRTSGSANTGELFF. The CDR3 nucleotides read TGTGCCAGCAGTAGGACTAGCGGGAGTGCTAACACCGGGGAGCTGTTTTTT.

The chain joins TRBV10-3 to TRBJ1-1; possible D gene TRBD1, 6 bases. Germline V gives CDR1 ENHRY, CDR2 SYGVKD. V shed 2 bases and J shed 0 bases, with 13 bases lying between them. The CDR3 length is 16 residues. CDR3 in DNA: TGTGCCATCAGTGAGGGGGGCAGGGTGGTGAACACTGAAGCTTTCTTT. This translates into CAISEGGRVVNTEAFF.

The chain recombines TRBV5-1 with TRBJ1-1; 7 nucleotides agree with TRBD1. J was trimmed by 0 bases and V by 0 bases; bases with no gene match: 5. Germline CDR1 and CDR2: SGHRS and YFSETQ. The CDR3 has 16 amino acids. CDR3 region: CASSLAGTVMNTEAFF. In nucleotides, the CDR3 is TGCGCCAGCAGCTTGGCCGGGACAGTCATGAACACTGAAGCTTTCTTT.

V is TRBV6-5 and J is TRBJ1-3; no clear D gene. This CDR3 is 14 amino acids long. Trimming removed 6 bases at V and 1 base at J, with 10 bases between. CDR1 is MNHEY, CDR2 SVGAGI, per germline. As DNA, the CDR3 is TGTGCCAGCAGATCGGACTTTTCTGGAAACACCATATATTTT. Amino acids: CASRSDFSGNTIYF.

This sequence joins TRBV30 and TRBJ1-3, with a possible D match to TRBD1 (6 bases). The CDR3 consists of 18 residues. Trimming removed 4 bases at V and 0 bases at J, with 22 bases between. Germline-derived CDR1 and CDR2 are GTSNPN and SVGIG (reference sequence). CDR3 protein: CAWKSPSRGGVSGNTIYF. In DNA form, the CDR3 reads TGTGCCTGGAAGAGCCCTTCGAGGGGGGGCGTCTCTGGAAACACCATATATTTT. Drawing the rest from reference TRBV30 and TRBJ1-3, the complete variable domain is SQTIHQWPATLVQPVGSPLSLECTVEGTSNPNLYWYRQAAGRGLQLLFYSVGIGQISSEVPQNLSASRPQDRQFILSSKKLLLSDSGFYLCAWKSPSRGGVSGNTIYFGEGSWLTVV.

This clone was found once. This chain connects TRBV7-9 to TRBJ2-2; 9 bases align to TRBD2. V lost 3 bases, J lost 4 bases, and 0 bases stayed unmatched. The germline CDR1 and CDR2 sequences are SEHNR and FQNEAQ (reference sequence). This CDR3 is built from 14 residues. CDR3 DNA: TGTGCCAGCAGCTTTAGCGGGGGCACCGGGGAGCTGTTTTTT. It translates to CASSFSGGTGELFF.

The V call is TRBV11-2, the J call TRBJ2-3; D perhaps matches TRBD1 (5 bases). Germline-derived CDR1 and CDR2 are SGHAT and FQNNGV. The CDR3 has 16 amino acids. V was trimmed by 1 base and J by 4 bases, leaving 15 bases between them. The CDR3 here is CASSLVWWPRADTQYF. CDR3 coding DNA: TGTGCCAGCAGCTTAGTGTGGTGGCCCAGGGCAGATACGCAGTATTTT.

The V call is TRBV18, the J call TRBJ2-5, with a tentative D call TRBD1 (6 bases). Between the trimmed V and J ends, which lost 5 bases and 5 bases, there was a span of 9 bases. The CDR3 is 12 residues long. Germline CDR1 KGHSH, CDR2 LQKENI. CDR3 DNA: TGTGCCAGCTCATCGGACAGCGAGACCCAGTACTTC. Translated, it gives CASSSDSETQYF.

The chain uses TRBV4-2 and TRBJ2-3; possible D gene TRBD2, 5 bases. V was shortened by 2 bases and J by 0 bases, with 15 bases between the two germline ends. The CDR3 loop spans 17 amino acids. Germline CDR1 is LGHNA and CDR2 is YNFKEQ. CDR3 DNA: TGTGCCAGCAGCCAATATGCAACGACTACTAGCACAGATACGCAGTATTTT. Its protein is CASSQYATTTSTDTQYF.

This chain uses TRBV11-2 with TRBJ2-7; 8 nucleotides line up with TRBD2. This CDR3 is 15 amino acids long. CDR1 is SGHAT and CDR2 is FQNNGV in the germline V gene. The J segment lost 5 bases and the V segment lost 3 bases, leaving 9 bases of the junction unmatched. The CDR3 DNA reads TGTGCCAGCAGCTTTGCCCAGCGGGAGTCCCACGAGCAGTACTTC. The encoded protein is CASSFAQRESHEQYF.

This chain uses TRBV27 with TRBJ2-5; TRBD2 agrees at 7 bases. Unmatched junction bases numbered 7, after V lost 4 bases and J lost 5 bases. The CDR3 runs to 14 residues. Per germline, CDR1 MNHEY and CDR2 SMNVEV (reference sequence). The CDR3 coding sequence is TGTGCCAGCAGTTCCATCTTGGGGGGGGAGACCCAGTACTTC. It codes for CASSSILGGETQYF.

This sequence joins TRBV9 and TRBJ1-1, with 9 nucleotides matching TRBD1. Germline CDR1 and CDR2: SGDLS and YYNGEE. This CDR3 region has 14 residues. V was pared by 4 bases and J by 4 bases, with 5 bases of the junction left unmatched. CDR3: CASSQGQGRTEAFF. Here the CDR3 DNA reads TGTGCCAGCAGCCAAGGACAGGGGCGCACTGAAGCTTTCTTT.

The V call is TRBV6-5, the J call TRBJ2-7, with 8 positions matching TRBD1. The CDR3 covers 16 residues. Germline CDR1 and CDR2: MNHEY and SVGAGI. V dropped 4 bases and J dropped 2; count of bases not matched to a gene: 10. CDR3 DNA: TGTGCCAGCAGTTCGAAAACGACAGGGGTGACCTACGAGCAGTACTTC. Its protein product is CASSSKTTGVTYEQYF.

This clone was seen just once. V gene TRBV9 combines with J gene TRBJ2-2; 9 nucleotides align to TRBD2. CDR1 SGDLS and CDR2 YYNGEE come from the germline V gene. The ends lost 4 bases at V and 1 base at J; junction bases unmatched: 5. The CDR3 covers 16 residues. CDR3 nucleotides: TGTGCCAGCAGCCAGCGGGGGGTCGGGAACACCGGGGAGCTGTTTTTT. Translating it yields CASSQRGVGNTGELFF.

This CDR3 is CASTNRAGTGNTEAFF. CDR3 sequence (DNA): TGTGCCAGCACCAACAGGGCAGGAACCGGGAACACTGAAGCTTTCTTT. This sequence joins TRBV27 and TRBJ1-1; a possible D gene is TRBD1 (6 bases). Germline loops: CDR1 MNHEY, CDR2 SMNVEV (reference sequence). Trimming pared 7 bases from V and 1 base from J, leaving 19 bases between. This CDR3 spans 16 amino acids.

This clone has just a few counts. This rearrangement joins TRBV6-4 to TRBJ2-1; the match to TRBD2 covers 10 bases. The CDR3 length is 14 residues. The V gene end was trimmed by 3 bases and the J gene end by 7 bases; junction bases not matched to a gene: 3. Germline V gene lookup returns CDR1 MRHNA and CDR2 SNTAGT. This CDR3 reads CASSEAGGLNEQFF. CDR3 coding DNA: TGTGCCAGCAGTGAAGCGGGAGGGCTGAATGAGCAGTTCTTC.

CDR3: CASSPPDRGRRFNNEQFF. Here the CDR3 DNA reads TGTGCCAGCTCACCCCCGGACAGGGGGCGAAGGTTCAACAATGAGCAGTTCTTC. This chain uses TRBV18 with TRBJ2-1, with TRBD1 matching over 11 bases. CDR1 is KGHSH and CDR2 is LQKENI in the germline V gene. Trimming took 3 bases from V and 5 from J; bases not matched to a gene: 12. The CDR3 is made up of 18 amino acids.

The rearrangement joins TRBV7-9 to TRBJ1-3, with 7 bases matching TRBD1. V trimming: 5 bases; J trimming: 0 bases; junction bases outside the gene matches: 7. The germline V gene has CDR1 SEHNR and CDR2 FQNEAQ (reference sequence). The CDR3 sequence is 16 residues long. The CDR3 nucleotides are TGTGCCAGCAGCGCGCCGACAGGGATCTCTGGAAACACCATATATTTT. This translates into CASSAPTGISGNTIYF.

This clone was seen only a few times. The genes are TRBV27 and TRBJ1-6; D unclear. The CDR3 spans 12 residues. V was pared by 4 bases and J by 14 bases, with 12 bases between. The germline V gene has CDR1 MNHEY and CDR2 SMNVEV (reference sequence). This chain's CDR3 is CASSSAGGALHF. The CDR3 region has the DNA TGTGCCAGCAGTTCCGCCGGCGGGGCCCTCCACTTT.

The chain carries TRBV27 and TRBJ2-1, with TRBD2 matching 12 bases. Germline lookup yields CDR1 MNHEY and CDR2 SMNVEV (reference sequence). Trimming took 2 bases from V and 0 from J; bases not matched to a gene: 2. The CDR3 is 17 amino acids. The CDR3 nucleotides are TGTGCCAGCAGTTTACTAGCGGGAGGGGGCTCCTACAATGAGCAGTTCTTC. Protein sequence: CASSLLAGGGSYNEQFF.

V and J are TRBV30 and TRBJ2-2; 7 bases match TRBD1. In germline, CDR1 is GTSNPN, CDR2 SVGIG (reference sequence). Germline trimming cut 2 bases from V and 6 bases from J; bases unmatched to any gene: 6. This CDR3 region has 14 residues. The chain's CDR3 is CAWSKGGRAGELFF. The CDR3 DNA is TGTGCCTGGAGTAAAGGGGGCCGGGCCGGGGAGCTGTTTTTT.

V gene TRBV7-9 combines with J gene TRBJ2-1; 11 bases map to TRBD2. The CDR3 extends over 15 amino acids. The V segment lost 3 bases and the J segment 9 bases; nucleotides outside the gene matches: 7. CDR1 and CDR2 from the germline V gene are SEHNR and FQNEAQ (reference sequence). The CDR3 DNA reads TGTGCCAGCAGCTTGGTGGCTAGCGGGGGGACTGAGCAGTTCTTC. It translates to CASSLVASGGTEQFF.

The chain joins TRBV2 to TRBJ1-6; D perhaps matches TRBD1 (6 bases). Trimming took 8 bases from V and 4 from J, leaving 9 bases between them. The CDR3 runs to 13 residues. Germline lookup yields CDR1 SNHLY and CDR2 FYNNEI. The CDR3 sequence: CASRGQYNSPLHF. CDR3 bases: TGTGCCAGCCGTGGACAGTATAATTCACCCCTCCACTTT.

The V gene is TRBV28, the J gene TRBJ1-2; no reliable D call. This CDR3 comprises 11 residues. Germline V lookup: CDR1 MDHEN, CDR2 SYDVKM. V lost 4 bases and J lost 8, with 8 bases in between. CDR3 region: CASSSTRGYTF. In DNA form, the CDR3 reads TGTGCCAGCAGTTCGACGCGGGGCTACACCTTC.

The V gene is TRBV2, the J gene TRBJ1-2; D unclear. The CDR3 has 14 residues. Deletions cut 3 bases from V and 0 bases from J, with 8 bases between. Germline CDR1 SNHLY, CDR2 FYNNEI. In DNA, the CDR3 is TGTGCCAGCAGTGATCAGAGGACTAACTATGGCTACACCTTC. Amino acid sequence: CASSDQRTNYGYTF.

The rearrangement joins TRBV7-9 to TRBJ2-1; 7 bases are a match to TRBD2. V was pared by 7 bases and J by 5 bases, with 8 bases of the junction left unmatched. CDR1 SEHNR and CDR2 FQNEAQ come from the germline V gene (reference sequence). The CDR3 covers 14 residues. CDR3 amino acids: CASTPPRENNEQFF. CDR3 sequence (DNA): TGTGCCAGCACCCCCCCGCGGGAGAACAATGAGCAGTTCTTC.

This rearrangement joins TRBV18 to TRBJ1-5; D perhaps matches TRBD1 (5 bases). The V and J ends lost 3 bases and 0 bases respectively, with 9 bases between them. CDR3 length equals 15 residues. Germline CDR1 KGHSH, CDR2 LQKENI. The CDR3 region has the DNA TGTGCCAGCTCACCTACAGGTAATAGCAATCAGCCCCAGCATTTT. Residues: CASSPTGNSNQPQHF.

V gene TRBV6-4 combines with J gene TRBJ1-5, with a tentative D call TRBD1 (6 bases). The CDR3 totals 14 residues. Germline-derived CDR1 and CDR2 are MRHNA and SNTAGT. V was pared by 3 bases and J by 0 bases, with 6 bases between. This CDR3 reads CASSEGHSNQPQHF. DNA of the CDR3: TGTGCCAGCAGTGAGGGACATAGCAATCAGCCCCAGCATTTT.

CDR3 sequence (DNA): TGCGCCAGCAGCTTGGCAGCGGGAGATTTTTACGAGCAGTACTTC. Protein: CASSLAAGDFYEQYF. The chain links TRBV5-1 to TRBJ2-7; 8 bases fit TRBD2. V trimming: 0 bases; J trimming: 4 bases; junction bases outside the gene matches: 6. The CDR3 extends over 15 amino acids. Per the germline V gene, CDR1 is SGHRS and CDR2 is YFSETQ.